The rows below give T cell receptor beta chains drawn from one sample of a study of blood T cell repertoires in COVID-19. Repertoires were generated with immunoSEQ multiplex PCR, while TCRdb's copy carries only in-frame clones and drops some. Of roughly 180,000 clones listed, approximately 88% were seen once; the top ten hold 13%. Sequenced: PBMCs or T cells enriched from blood (not recorded which). These receptors all come from a woman between 55 and 75 years old who had recovered from COVID-19. CDR3s leave out the opening cysteine and the closing phenylalanine or tryptophan.

J gene	V gene	CDR3 protein
TRBJ1-2	TRBV3-1/TRBV3-2	ASSPDSLYGYT
TRBJ2-6	TRBV11-2	ASSLASGSGANVLT
TRBJ1-2	TRBV2	ATNEDRNYGYT
TRBJ2-3	TRBV7-3	ASSLSGGADTQY
TRBJ2-7	TRBV7-9	ASSLGARTGTYEQY
TRBJ1-2	TRBV10-3	AISEQDYGYT
TRBJ2-1	TRBV5-1	ASSLSTNVNEQF
TRBJ2-7	TRBV27	ASSLLDPRRGSYEQY
TRBJ2-7	TRBV27	ASSPAGSEQY
TRBJ1-2	TRBV19	ASRPRQGRTDYGYT
TRBJ1-4	TRBV5-1	ASSLLSGGNEKLF
TRBJ1-1	TRBV6-1	ASSLNRVGTEAF
TRBJ1-1	TRBV18	ASSLTGAGNTEAF
TRBJ1-1	TRBV3-1/TRBV3-2	ASSQGVGRTEAF
TRBJ2-1	TRBV6-5	ASSRLEDEQF
TRBJ2-2	TRBV4-2	ASSQAVTGATGELF